One and the same sample provided the 16 T cell receptor beta chains below, sequenced in a study of blood T cell repertoires in COVID-19. TCRdb's copy holds only in-frame clones and misses some; the assay was immunoSEQ multiplex PCR. The top ten hold under 9.5% of the sample, which has roughly 250,000 clones, about 89% seen once. What was sequenced was PBMCs or T cells enriched from blood (not recorded which). The receptors shown here come from a man aged 35-49 years who had recovered from COVID-19.

V is TRBV28 and J is TRBJ1-2; 11 positions agree with TRBD1. Unmatched junction bases numbered 12, after V lost 8 bases and J lost 1 base. CDR1 is MDHEN and CDR2 is SYDVKM in the germline V gene. The CDR3 covers 17 residues. The CDR3 reads CASGSPGQGEGNYGYTF. The CDR3 DNA reads as TGTGCCAGCGGAAGCCCGGGACAGGGGGAAGGTAACTATGGCTACACCTTC.

The V call is TRBV13, the J call TRBJ2-1; D remains ambiguous. Deletions cut 0 bases from V and 0 bases from J, with 15 bases between. Germline V gene sequence: CDR1 PRHDT, CDR2 FYEKMQ (reference sequence). The CDR3 contains 18 residues. In DNA, the CDR3 is TGTGCCAGCAGCTTAGGCGGTGGGTTTTCGGGCTCCTACAATGAGCAGTTCTTC. Encoded protein: CASSLGGGFSGSYNEQFF.

The genes are TRBV19 and TRBJ1-1; TRBD1 aligns across 12 bases. Germline-derived CDR1 and CDR2 are LNHDA and SQIVND (reference sequence). V dropped 11 bases and J dropped 3; count of bases not matched to a gene: 22. The length of the CDR3 is 19 residues. DNA of the CDR3: TGTGCCCTCACTCCGGGACAGGGGGCAGGGGGACAGATGGACACTGAAGCTTTCTTT. The encoded protein is CALTPGQGAGGQMDTEAFF.

This chain connects TRBV6-5 to TRBJ1-3, with D perhaps matching TRBD1 (5 bases). Trimming cost V 0 bases and J 2 bases, with 8 bases left between them. Germline CDR1 reads MNHEY; CDR2 reads SVGAGI. The CDR3 loop spans 15 amino acids. The CDR3 reads CASSYSAQAGNTIYF. CDR3 in DNA: TGTGCCAGCAGTTACTCGGCACAGGCTGGAAACACCATATATTTT.

This chain connects TRBV6-4 to TRBJ2-1; 9 bases are shared with TRBD2. This CDR3 is 16 amino acids long. V was clipped by 4 bases and J by 6 bases; unmatched bases: 10. CDR1 MRHNA and CDR2 SNTAGT come from the germline V gene. In DNA, the CDR3 is TGTGCCAGCAGTGTTCTTGCGGGGGGGCCTTCCAATGAGCAGTTCTTC. Its protein is CASSVLAGGPSNEQFF.

DNA of the CDR3: TGTGCCAGCTCACACGTCGACAGGGCGGGCTACGAGCAGTACTTC. Amino acid sequence: CASSHVDRAGYEQYF. The chain joins TRBV18 to TRBJ2-7, with 7 bases identical to TRBD1. Germline V gene sequence: CDR1 KGHSH, CDR2 LQKENI. The CDR3 consists of 15 residues. V trimming: 4 bases; J trimming: 3 bases; junction bases outside the gene matches: 9.

The chain uses TRBV24-1 and TRBJ1-2; 8 bases line up with TRBD1. Germline V gene sequence: CDR1 KGHDR, CDR2 SFDVKD. This CDR3 has 15 amino acids. V shed 4 bases and J 4 bases; nucleotides not matched to a gene: 7. The CDR3 here is CATSDTTGDIYGYTF. CDR3 nucleotide sequence: TGTGCCACCAGTGACACGACAGGGGACATCTATGGCTACACCTTC.

V usage is TRBV28 and J usage is TRBJ2-7, with a tentative D call TRBD2 (6 bases). CDR3 size: 14 residues. CDR1 and CDR2 from the germline V gene are MDHEN and SYDVKM. V dropped 5 bases and J dropped 0 bases, with 11 bases sitting between them. The CDR3 region is CASSRLDNSYEQYF. In nucleotides, the CDR3 is TGTGCCAGCAGTCGACTAGACAACTCCTACGAGCAGTACTTC.

This clone is a singleton in its sample. The rearrangement links TRBV5-1 to TRBJ1-6; D is possibly TRBD1 (6 bases). Trimming removed 4 bases from V and 7 bases from J, with 12 bases in between. This CDR3 comprises 14 residues. Germline loops: CDR1 SGHRS, CDR2 YFSETQ. The CDR3 protein is CASSLGALNSPLHF. In nucleotides, the CDR3 is TGCGCCAGCAGCCTGGGGGCGTTAAATTCACCCCTCCACTTT.

This chain uses TRBV6-5 with TRBJ2-7; D is possibly TRBD1 (7 bases). V dropped 2 bases and J dropped 0 bases, with 8 bases sitting between them. CDR3 length: 14 residues. Germline V gene data show CDR1 as MNHEY and CDR2 as SVGAGI. The CDR3: CASSYQGGSYEQYF. The DNA of the CDR3 is TGTGCCAGCAGTTACCAGGGGGGCTCCTACGAGCAGTACTTC.

V is TRBV2 and J is TRBJ2-2; TRBD1 might be the D (5 bases). The CDR3 sequence is 14 residues long. Germline V gene data show CDR1 as SNHLY and CDR2 as FYNNEI. Trimming shortened V by 8 bases and J by 1 base, and 11 bases separated the two germline ends. CDR3 region: CASCSGMNTGELFF. CDR3 nucleotide sequence: TGTGCCAGCTGTTCAGGGATGAACACCGGGGAGCTGTTTTTT.

V is TRBV24-1 and J is TRBJ2-7; 7 nucleotides line up with TRBD1. Germline CDR1 KGHDR, CDR2 SFDVKD. V was pared by 3 bases and J by 2 bases, with 3 bases of the junction left unmatched. The CDR3 is made up of 14 amino acids. The CDR3 sequence: CATSDDRVPYEQYF. The CDR3 nucleotides are TGTGCCACCAGTGATGACAGGGTACCCTACGAGCAGTACTTC.

V gene TRBV10-2 combines with J gene TRBJ2-1; 9 nucleotides match TRBD2. In germline, CDR1 is WSHSY, CDR2 SAAADI. The V segment lost 4 bases and the J segment 6 bases; nucleotides outside the gene matches: 7. The CDR3 spans 15 residues. CDR3 nucleotides: TGCGCCAGCAGTGGGTATGGCGGGGGGGCCAATGAGCAGTTCTTC. Its protein product is CASSGYGGGANEQFF.

CDR3 sequence reads: CASSESGQGDYEQYF. CDR3 DNA sequence: TGTGCCAGCAGTGAATCTGGACAGGGAGACTACGAGCAGTACTTC. The chain joins TRBV25-1 to TRBJ2-7; 8 bases fit TRBD1. CDR1 is MGHDK and CDR2 is SYGVNS in the germline V gene. J lost 3 bases, V lost 1 base, and 5 bases had no gene match. The CDR3 covers 15 residues.

CDR3 protein: CASSPLGTGAYRGELFF. The CDR3 DNA sequence: TGTGCCAGCTCACCACTCGGGACAGGGGCATATCGCGGGGAGCTGTTTTTT. The chain joins TRBV18 to TRBJ2-2; TRBD1 aligns across 10 bases. Trimming at V came to 1 base and at J to 7 bases, leaving 9 bases not matched to a gene. The CDR3 totals 17 residues. From germline, CDR1 is KGHSH and CDR2 LQKENI.

The rearrangement uses TRBV10-2 and TRBJ1-2, with TRBD1 identical over 8 bases. The CDR3 loop spans 15 amino acids. Unmatched junction bases numbered 9, after V lost 5 bases and J lost 4 bases. Per germline, CDR1 WSHSY and CDR2 SAAADI. In DNA, the CDR3 is TGCGCCAGCAGTACGGACAGGGAATCGTCCTATGGCTACACCTTC. It translates to CASSTDRESSYGYTF.